This T cell receptor (beta chain) was found in a study of shared clonotypes between healthy human individuals. About the research overall: Each donor contributed plates that comprised three CD4 naive, three CD4 memory, two CD8 naive and one CD8 memory.

Study-wide results and limits: Clonotypes shared by all four donors outscored non-shared clonotypes in generation probability. The rarefaction results pointed to incomplete sorted-subset sequencing despite large depth.

Each replicate PCR on the sorted subsets used about 0.2 ug DNA (around 30,000 T cell genomes). Measured with immunoSEQ multiplex PCR; TCRdb has only the in-frame clones, and not every one. The data contain roughly 2,000,000 clones, about 94% of them singletons. This clone was recorded only once. Antigen unknown. Naive CD8 cells, CD45RO-negative and positively selected for CCR7, excluded terminally differentiated effector memory CD45RA+ cells. CDR1 MGHRA and CDR2 YSYEKL come from the germline V gene. V shed 4 bases and J shed 5 bases, with 17 bases lying between them. This CDR3 spans 15 amino acids. Source material: naive CD8+ T cells from PBMCs. The TCR comes from a man between 18 and 29 years old in good health. Some clones in this sample may be carry-over from other donors' samples. The chain couples TRBV4-1 to TRBJ1-2; a possible D gene is TRBD1 (5 bases). CDR3 sequence: CASSPGRGVGYGYTF. Here the CDR3 DNA reads TGCGCCAGCAGCCCAGGTCGGGGGGTCGGGTATGGCTACACCTTC.